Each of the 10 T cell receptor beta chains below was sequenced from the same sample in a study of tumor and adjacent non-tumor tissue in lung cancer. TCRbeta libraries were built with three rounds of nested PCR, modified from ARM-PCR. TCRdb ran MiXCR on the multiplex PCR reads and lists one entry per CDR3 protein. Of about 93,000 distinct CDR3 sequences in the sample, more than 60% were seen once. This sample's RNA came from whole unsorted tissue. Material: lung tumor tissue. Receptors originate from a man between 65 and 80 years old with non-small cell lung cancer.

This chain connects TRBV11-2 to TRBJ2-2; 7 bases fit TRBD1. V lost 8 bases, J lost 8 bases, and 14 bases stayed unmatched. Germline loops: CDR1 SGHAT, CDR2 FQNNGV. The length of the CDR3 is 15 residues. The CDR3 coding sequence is TGTGCCAGCTACTTAGGCAGGGGGAGAACAGGGGAGCTGTTTTTT. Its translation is CASYLGRGRTGELFF.

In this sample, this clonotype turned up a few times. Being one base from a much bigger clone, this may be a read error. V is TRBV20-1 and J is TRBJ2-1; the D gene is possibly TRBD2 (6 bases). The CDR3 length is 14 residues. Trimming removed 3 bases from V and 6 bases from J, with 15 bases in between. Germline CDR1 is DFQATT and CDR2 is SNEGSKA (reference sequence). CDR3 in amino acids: CSARRTSRANEQFF. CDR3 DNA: TGCAGTGCTAGGAGAACTAGCAGGGCCAATGAGCAGTTCTTC.

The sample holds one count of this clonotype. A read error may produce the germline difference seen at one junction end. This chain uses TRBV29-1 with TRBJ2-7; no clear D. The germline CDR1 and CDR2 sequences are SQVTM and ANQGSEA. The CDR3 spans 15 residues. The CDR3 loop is CSVTREIGSADEQYF. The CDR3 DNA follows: TGCAGCGTTACAAGAGAGATCGGGTCAGCCGACGAGCAATACTTC.

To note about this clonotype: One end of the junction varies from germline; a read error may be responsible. CDR3 sequence (DNA): TGTGCCAACAGTTACCACGGACAGGCGTACTATGGCTACACCTTC. Translated, it gives CANSYHGQAYYGYTF. The chain recombines TRBV6-5 with TRBJ1-2; 7 bases are a match to TRBD1. CDR1 and CDR2 (germline): MNHEY, SVGAGI. The CDR3 has 15 amino acids.

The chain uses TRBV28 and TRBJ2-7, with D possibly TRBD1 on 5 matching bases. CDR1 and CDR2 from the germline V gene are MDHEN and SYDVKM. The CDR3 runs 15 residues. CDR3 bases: TGTGCAAGCGACCCCTCCCCAGGGATTCCCTACGAGCAGTACTTC. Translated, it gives CASDPSPGIPYEQYF.

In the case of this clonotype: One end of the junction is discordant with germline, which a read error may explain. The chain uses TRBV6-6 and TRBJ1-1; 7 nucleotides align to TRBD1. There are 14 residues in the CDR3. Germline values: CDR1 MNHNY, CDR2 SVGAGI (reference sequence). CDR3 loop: CASGKQGLNTEASF. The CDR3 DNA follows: TGTGCTAGCGGTAAACAGGGGCTTAACACTGAAGCTTCCTTT.

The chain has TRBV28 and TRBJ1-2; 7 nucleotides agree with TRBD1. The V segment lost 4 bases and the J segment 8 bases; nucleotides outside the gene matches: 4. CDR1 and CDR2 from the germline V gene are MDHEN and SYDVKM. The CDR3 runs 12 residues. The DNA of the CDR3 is TGTGCCAGCAGTTCAGGGGGGCCGGGCTACACCTTC. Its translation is CASSSGGPGYTF.

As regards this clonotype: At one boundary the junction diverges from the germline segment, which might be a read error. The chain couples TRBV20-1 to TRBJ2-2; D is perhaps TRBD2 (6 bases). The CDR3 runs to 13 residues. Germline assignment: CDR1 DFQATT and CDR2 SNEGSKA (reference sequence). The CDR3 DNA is TGCAGCGCTATGGAGGGTGCAGCCGGGGAGCTGTTTTTT. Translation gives CSAMEGAAGELFF.

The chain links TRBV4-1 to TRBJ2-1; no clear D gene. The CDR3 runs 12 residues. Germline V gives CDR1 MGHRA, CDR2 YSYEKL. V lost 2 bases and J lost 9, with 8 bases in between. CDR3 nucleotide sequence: TGCGCCAGCAGCCAACTGCTTACTGAGCAGTTCTTC. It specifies CASSQLLTEQFF.

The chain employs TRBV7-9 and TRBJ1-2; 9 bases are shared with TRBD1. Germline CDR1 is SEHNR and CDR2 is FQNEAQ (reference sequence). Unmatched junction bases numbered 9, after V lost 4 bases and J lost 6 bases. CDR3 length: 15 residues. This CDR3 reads CASSSGQGTNNGYTF. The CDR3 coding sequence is TGTGCCAGCAGCTCAGGACAGGGGACGAACAATGGCTACACCTTC.